This T cell receptor (beta chain) comes out of a study of cytomegalovirus exposure and HLA in healthy donors. As for the study in general: T cells numbering about 180 million yielded roughly 120 million unique TCR beta sequences in an earlier analysis.

Primers: 60 Vbeta forward and 13 Jbeta reverse. Per the authors' pipeline: Unique TCR beta chains totaled around 86 million in a later count, with roughly 11 million of them shared. The method was immunoSEQ multiplex PCR; TCRdb's version includes in-frame clones alone and lacks a portion of them. D and trimming come from the DNA, and the V and J calls and clone size come from that table. Of about 100,000 clones listed, under 90% are singletons. Germline V lookup: CDR1 MNHEY, CDR2 SVGAGI. The V gene end was trimmed by 6 bases and the J gene end by 2 bases; junction bases not matched to a gene: 5. The CDR3 totals 15 residues. Findings of the study overall: In vitro assays verified that three CMV-associated chains recognized CMV antigens specifically. There were several of the most significant clusters that appeared linked to common viral pathogens in a later analysis.

A word on this clone: As yet, its antigen is unknown.

The chain recombines TRBV6-5 with TRBJ1-2; 11 nucleotides agree with TRBD1. The source of this sequence is a woman in her 70s in good health and CMV-seropositive. Sequencing input: PBMCs. DNA of the CDR3: TGTGCCAGCAGCCCTTGGACAGGGGGCAACTATGGCTACACCTTC. It yields the protein CASSPWTGGNYGYTF.